These 25 T cell receptor beta chains originate from one sample sequenced in a study of T cell responses to AZD1222 COVID-19 vaccine. The data were produced by immunoSEQ multiplex PCR, yet TCRdb's version contains in-frame clones alone and is incomplete. The sample lists about 93,000 clones, roughly 90% occurring once. The sample was peripheral blood, taken on day 0 of MenACWY control vaccination. Receptors originate from an adult in good health.

This clone was detected a few times. The V and J genes are TRBV11-3 and TRBJ2-7; D may be TRBD1 (6 bases). Germline CDR1 is SGHNT and CDR2 is YENEEA. V lost 2 bases, J lost 4 bases, and 9 bases lay in between. The CDR3 totals 13 residues. Written as DNA, the CDR3 is TGTGCCAGCAGCTTAACAGGGAGATACGAGCAGTACTTC. This codes for CASSLTGRYEQYF.

The chain combines TRBV5-1 with TRBJ2-5; possible D gene TRBD1, 7 bases. Trimming shortened V by 1 base and J by 3 bases, and 10 bases separated the two germline ends. The CDR3 has 14 amino acids. Germline CDR1 SGHRS, CDR2 YFSETQ. The CDR3 DNA reads as TGCGCCAGCAGCTTGCAGGGGGGAAAAGAGACCCAGTACTTC. This translates into CASSLQGGKETQYF.

The chain employs TRBV7-2 and TRBJ2-3; 12 bases align to TRBD2. Trimming cost V 2 bases and J 5 bases; bases outside gene matches: 5. CDR3 length: 16 amino acids. Germline CDR1 and CDR2: SGHTA and FQGNSA. The CDR3 bases are TGTGCCAGCAGCTTACTAGCGGGGGGGCGGAGAGATACGCAGTATTTT. Protein: CASSLLAGGRRDTQYF.

This chain uses TRBV6-5 with TRBJ1-1; TRBD1 is a possible D gene (5 bases). The CDR3 covers 15 residues. Trimming removed 2 bases at V and 5 bases at J, with 15 bases between. In germline, CDR1 is MNHEY, CDR2 SVGAGI. CDR3: CASSYQYQGGTEAFF. The CDR3 DNA reads as TGTGCCAGCAGTTACCAATATCAGGGAGGGACTGAAGCTTTCTTT.

This chain uses TRBV7-2 with TRBJ2-5; 8 bases are a match to TRBD1. V was pared by 5 bases and J by 2 bases, with 10 bases of the junction left unmatched. CDR1 is SGHTA, CDR2 FQGNSA, per germline. The CDR3 runs 16 residues. The CDR3 loop is CASSPRTGRQQETQYF. CDR3 DNA sequence: TGTGCCAGCAGCCCCCGGACAGGGAGGCAACAAGAGACCCAGTACTTC.

The CDR3, as DNA: TGTGCCAGCAGCAGTGGCCCCGCCGGTCATGAAAAACTGTTTTTT. As protein: CASSSGPAGHEKLFF. V gene TRBV7-2 combines with J gene TRBJ1-4; the D is unclear. Germline loops: CDR1 SGHTA, CDR2 FQGNSA. Trimming removed 5 bases from V and 6 bases from J, with 16 bases in between. The length of the CDR3 is 15 residues. Supplemented by reference TRBV7-2 and TRBJ1-4, the full variable domain reads GAGVSQSPSNKVTEKGKDVELRCDPISGHTALYWYRQSLGQGLEFLIYFQGNSAPDKSGLPSDRFSAERTGGSVSTLTIQRTQQEDSAVYLCASSSGPAGHEKLFFGSGTQLSVL.

This sequence joins TRBV4-3 and TRBJ1-2; 8 nucleotides agree with TRBD1. The CDR3 has 16 amino acids. CDR1 and CDR2 (germline): LGHNA, YSLEER. V lost 4 bases, J lost 4 bases, and 11 bases stayed unmatched. CDR3 DNA: TGCGCCAGCAGCCCCAAAGGGCCAGGGGGCGGCTATGGCTACACCTTC. Encoded protein: CASSPKGPGGGYGYTF.

The chain combines TRBV7-6 with TRBJ1-6, with D hard to call. Germline V gene sequence: CDR1 SGHVS, CDR2 FNYEAQ. This CDR3 region has 15 residues. V dropped 0 bases and J dropped 2 bases, with 5 bases sitting between them. In nucleotides, the CDR3 is TGTGCCAGCAGCTTAGCGCCAGCCTATAATTCACCCCTCCACTTT. Translating gives CASSLAPAYNSPLHF.

The chain recombines TRBV5-1 with TRBJ2-5; 7 nucleotides agree with TRBD1. The CDR3 extends over 16 amino acids. CDR1 and CDR2 (germline): SGHRS, YFSETQ. V was clipped by 0 bases and J by 4 bases; unmatched bases: 9. The CDR3 is CASSLDRQGSVETQYF. The CDR3 coding sequence is TGCGCCAGCAGCTTGGACAGACAGGGCTCGGTAGAGACCCAGTACTTC.

The rearrangement links TRBV7-6 to TRBJ2-2; no firm D call. CDR3 length equals 13 residues. Trimming took 2 bases from V and 2 from J, leaving 3 bases between them. CDR1 SGHVS and CDR2 FNYEAQ come from the germline V gene. The CDR3 nucleotides are TGTGCCAGCAGCTTAACAAACACCGGGGAGCTGTTTTTT. This encodes CASSLTNTGELFF.

This chain uses TRBV7-9 with TRBJ1-3; D not certain. V was pared by 3 bases and J by 0 bases, with 6 bases between. The V gene's germline CDR1 is SEHNR and CDR2 FQNEAQ (reference sequence). This CDR3 comprises 14 residues. The CDR3 loop is CASSLAVSGNTIYF. For the CDR3, the DNA is TGTGCCAGCAGCTTGGCAGTCTCTGGAAACACCATATATTTT.

This clone was detected once. The J gene is TRBJ1-2, the V gene TRBV7-2, with TRBD1 matching over 7 bases. The CDR3 consists of 14 residues. Germline values: CDR1 SGHTA, CDR2 FQGNSA. V dropped 5 bases and J dropped 0; count of bases not matched to a gene: 3. This CDR3 reads CASSRDRTNYGYTF. CDR3 nucleotides: TGTGCCAGCAGCAGGGACAGAACTAACTATGGCTACACCTTC.

With regard to this clone: An end of the junction does not agree with germline; a read error may underlie this. The chain's CDR3 is CARSGGGTYYNEQFF. The CDR3 DNA sequence: TGCGCCCGCAGTGGGGGGGGGACTTACTACAATGAGCAGTTCTTC. J is TRBJ2-1 and V is TRBV10-2; 7 bases match TRBD2. Germline V CDR1 and CDR2: WSHSY, SAAADI. The CDR3 is 15 residues long.

The chain links TRBV3-1 (or the pseudogene TRBV3-2) to TRBJ1-6; D perhaps matches TRBD1 (5 bases). The CDR3 sequence is 14 residues long. Germline V gives CDR1 LGHDT, CDR2 YNNKEL (reference sequence). Trimming shortened V by 2 bases and J by 6 bases, and 8 bases separated the two germline ends. The CDR3 sequence is CASSQRQSNSPLHF. As DNA, the CDR3 is TGTGCCAGCAGCCAAAGACAGAGTAATTCACCCCTCCACTTT.

This clone was counted a few times. This chain joins TRBV6-4 and TRBJ2-2; 7 bases map to TRBD1. V lost 5 bases, J lost 4 bases, and 4 bases stayed unmatched. Germline lookup yields CDR1 MRHNA and CDR2 SNTAGT. The CDR3 sequence is 14 residues long. As DNA, the CDR3 is TGTGCCAGCAGTTCGACAGGGACCACCGGGGAGCTGTTTTTT. The encoded protein is CASSSTGTTGELFF.

This chain joins TRBV7-9 and TRBJ1-6; D remains unclear. In germline, CDR1 is SEHNR, CDR2 FQNEAQ (reference sequence). CDR3 length: 11 amino acids. V lost 2 bases and J 10 bases, leaving 3 bases between the germline ends. As DNA, the CDR3 is TGTGCCAGCAGCTTAAACTCACCCCTCCACTTT. This codes for CASSLNSPLHF.

The genes are TRBV11-2 and TRBJ2-2, with D possibly matching TRBD2 (6 bases). The V end lost 5 bases, the J end lost 5 bases, and 15 bases lay between the germline ends. The CDR3 runs 15 residues. CDR1 SGHAT and CDR2 FQNNGV come from the germline V gene. The CDR3 DNA reads as TGTGCCAGCAGCGTACTCAAGGCGGGAACCGGGGAGCTGTTTTTT. It translates to CASSVLKAGTGELFF. Using reference TRBV11-2 and TRBJ2-2 for the parts outside the CDR3, the full variable domain is EAGVAQSPRYKIIEKRQSVAFWCNPISGHATLYWYQQILGQGPKLLIQFQNNGVVDDSQLPKDRFSAERLKGVDSTLKIQPAKLEDSAVYLCASSVLKAGTGELFFGEGSRLTVL.

The chain combines TRBV7-9 with TRBJ1-4; 9 bases line up with TRBD1. Germline lookup yields CDR1 SEHNR and CDR2 FQNEAQ (reference sequence). The CDR3 is 16 amino acids. With V trimmed by 2 bases and J by 3 bases, 4 bases remained unmatched. The CDR3 nucleotides are TGTGCCAGCAGCTTACCGACAGGGGGTTCTAATGAAAAACTGTTTTTT. Encoded protein: CASSLPTGGSNEKLFF. Looking up the rest from reference TRBV7-9 and TRBJ1-4 gives the full variable domain: DTGVSQNPRHKITKRGQNVTFRCDPISEHNRLYWYRQTLGQGPEFLTYFQNEAQLEKSRLLSDRFSAERPKGSFSTLEIQRTEQGDSAMYLCASSLPTGGSNEKLFFGSGTQLSVL.

The V call is TRBV29-1, the J call TRBJ2-3; tentatively, D is TRBD1 (6 bases). The CDR3 spans 12 residues. Per germline, CDR1 SQVTM and CDR2 ANQGSEA. V was shortened by 4 bases and J by 1 base, with 6 bases between the two germline ends. CDR3 in amino acids: CSVGQGTDTQYF. The CDR3 DNA sequence: TGCAGCGTTGGACAGGGCACAGATACGCAGTATTTT.

The CDR3 spells CASSLPFDSMIQETQYF. CDR3 DNA sequence: TGTGCCAGCAGCTTACCGTTTGACAGCATGATCCAAGAGACCCAGTACTTC. The V and J genes are TRBV11-3 and TRBJ2-5, with D possibly matching TRBD1 (5 bases). CDR1 and CDR2 from the germline V gene are SGHNT and YENEEA. The CDR3 spans 17 residues. V was clipped by 2 bases and J by 1 base, with 17 bases between them.

V is TRBV27 and J is TRBJ2-5, with D uncertain. Germline V CDR1 and CDR2: MNHEY, SMNVEV (reference sequence). The CDR3 totals 10 residues. The ends were cut back, 9 bases at V and 2 bases at J, with 4 bases in the middle. The CDR3 coding sequence is TGTGCCAGACTTCAAGAGACCCAGTACTTC. This translates into CARLQETQYF.

The V gene is TRBV12-5, the J gene TRBJ1-5, with TRBD1 matching over 7 bases. The V gene's germline CDR1 is LGHNT and CDR2 FRNRAP. This CDR3 has 16 amino acids. With V trimmed by 5 bases and J by 6 bases, 13 bases remained unmatched. The CDR3 protein is CASGPDFDREGQPQHF. The CDR3 coding sequence is TGTGCTAGTGGTCCGGACTTCGACAGGGAGGGTCAGCCCCAGCATTTT.

The chain links TRBV6-5 to TRBJ1-2; tentative D call: TRBD1 (6 bases). Per germline, CDR1 MNHEY and CDR2 SVGAGI. The CDR3 is 13 residues long. Trimming shortened V by 9 bases and J by 4 bases, and 15 bases separated the two germline ends. The CDR3 DNA follows: TGTGCCAGTGCTCAGGGGTTTGGCTATGGCTACACCTTC. It is translated as CASAQGFGYGYTF.

This rearrangement joins TRBV3-1 (or the pseudogene TRBV3-2) to TRBJ1-2; D gene ambiguous. Trimming removed 0 bases at V and 2 bases at J, with 16 bases between. Germline CDR1 LGHDT, CDR2 YNNKEL (reference sequence). The CDR3 is made up of 17 amino acids. CDR3 residues: CASSQEKPATPNYGYTF. As DNA, the CDR3 is TGTGCCAGCAGCCAAGAAAAACCCGCGACACCCAACTATGGCTACACCTTC.

The rearrangement links TRBV4-3 to TRBJ2-5; either TRBD1 or TRBD2 may fit D (5 bases each). The CDR3 is 16 amino acids. The germline V and J ends were trimmed by 0 bases and 5 bases, with 16 bases remaining between them. CDR1 and CDR2 from the germline V gene are LGHNA and YSLEER. For the CDR3, the DNA is TGCGCCAGCAGCCAAGATTTAAGGGGAGTCCAGGAGACCCAGTACTTC. Its protein product is CASSQDLRGVQETQYF.